This entry lists 28 T cell receptor beta chains sequenced from one sample in a study of blood T cell repertoires in COVID-19 (dated by TCRdb to about 2020). Receptors were amplified or captured by the immunoSEQ multiplex PCR assay. TCRdb retrieved this table from immuneACCESS and kept in-frame rearrangements only. Not all clones are present; in checked studies, unresolved V genes account for under half, and no reason is known for the remainder. Recorded for this sample are about 130,000 clones; roughly 74% of them occurred a single time. The ten largest clones represent around 5.2% of the sample. Sequencing used peripheral blood. The receptor source for this set is a man aged 60 to 69 with acute or convalescent COVID-19.

The chain combines TRBV21-1 with TRBJ2-1; the D call of TRBD1 is as the table states it, not checked on the DNA. TRBV21-1 counts as a pseudogene. This CDR3 has 19 amino acids. The CDR3 loop is CASSKGPGGENIAYNEQFF. In DNA form, the CDR3 reads TGTGCCAGCAGCAAAGGGCCAGGGGGAGAAAATATTGCCTACAATGAGCAGTTCTTC.

The V and J genes are TRBV19 and TRBJ1-1, with a weak D call TRBD1 (6 bases). Deletions cut 5 bases from V and 6 bases from J, with 13 bases between. The CDR3 is 13 residues long. Germline CDR1 is LNHDA and CDR2 is SQIVND (reference sequence). CDR3 region: CASSLQGLAEAFF. Written as DNA, the CDR3 is TGTGCCAGTAGTCTACAGGGTTTGGCTGAAGCTTTCTTT.

The CDR3 DNA is TGTGCCATCAGTGACCCGGGGGGGCCATATGAGCAGTTCTTC. This gives the protein CAISDPGGPYEQFF. V usage is TRBV10-3 and J usage is TRBJ2-1, with TRBD2 matching 8 bases. CDR1 and CDR2 from the germline V gene are ENHRY and SYGVKD. The V and J ends lost 3 bases and 8 bases, in that order; junction bases with no gene match: 6. There are 14 residues in the CDR3.

The gene calls are TRBV6-6 and TRBJ1-2, with 9 positions matching TRBD1. V shed 5 bases, J shed 8 bases, and the junction held 9 bases outside the gene matches. The CDR3 totals 14 residues. Germline lookup yields CDR1 MNHNY and CDR2 SVGAGI (reference sequence). The CDR3 reads CASSTQGAVGGYTF. The DNA for the CDR3 is TGTGCCAGCAGTACACAGGGGGCCGTAGGAGGCTACACCTTC.

This clone was seen a single time. CDR3 nucleotides: TGTGCCAGCGAAAGACAGGGCTATGGCTACACCTTC. It yields the protein CASERQGYGYTF. V and J are TRBV3-1 (or the pseudogene TRBV3-2) and TRBJ1-2, with 7 bases identical to TRBD1. Germline-derived CDR1 and CDR2 are LGHDT and YNNKEL (reference sequence). This CDR3 spans 12 amino acids. V shed 8 bases and J 4 bases; nucleotides not matched to a gene: 4.

The chain recombines TRBV30 with TRBJ2-3, with D tentatively TRBD2 (6 bases). This CDR3 comprises 17 residues. Germline V gives CDR1 GTSNPN, CDR2 SVGIG (reference sequence). Trimming stripped 2 bases from V and 2 bases from J, with 20 bases between. For the CDR3, the DNA is TGTGCCTGGAGTACCCGACCGACTAGGAGGGACACAGATACGCAGTATTTT. Translating gives CAWSTRPTRRDTDTQYF.

This clone was observed a handful of times. This chain uses TRBV12-1 with TRBJ2-3; the D call in the table, TRBD2, was not verified against the DNA. TRBV12-1 counts as a pseudogene. The CDR3 consists of 16 residues. CDR3 loop: CARTSGGLVGTDTQYF. The CDR3 DNA reads as TGTGCCAGGACTAGCGGGGGGTTGGTCGGCACAGATACGCAGTATTTT.

The chain recombines TRBV7-2 with TRBJ1-2; 8 bases line up with TRBD1. V lost 5 bases and J lost 0; bases outside the gene matches: 5. The CDR3 is made up of 15 amino acids. Germline loops: CDR1 SGHTA, CDR2 FQGNSA. CDR3 coding DNA: TGTGCCAGCAGCCTCTGGACAGGGACTAACTATGGCTACACCTTC. This gives the protein CASSLWTGTNYGYTF.

The chain joins TRBV9 to TRBJ1-2; D possibly corresponds to TRBD1 (6 bases). In germline, CDR1 is SGDLS, CDR2 YYNGEE. V was shortened by 6 bases and J by 6 bases, with 15 bases between the two germline ends. CDR3 size: 13 residues. CDR3 sequence reads: CASTRGQLNGYTF. CDR3 nucleotides: TGTGCCAGCACCCGAGGACAGTTAAATGGCTACACCTTC.

The chain combines TRBV5-1 with TRBJ2-3, with 12 nucleotides matching TRBD2. The ends lost 4 bases at V and 5 bases at J; junction bases unmatched: 5. CDR3 size: 15 residues. Germline V lookup: CDR1 SGHRS, CDR2 YFSETQ. CDR3 bases: TGCGCCAGCAGCCCTAGCGGGAGGGCCGTAGATACGCAGTATTTT. This gives the protein CASSPSGRAVDTQYF.

This rearrangement joins TRBV6-1 to TRBJ1-2; D gene ambiguous. Germline CDR1 MNHNS, CDR2 SASEGT. There are 14 residues in the CDR3. V was trimmed by 7 bases and J by 4 bases, leaving 16 bases between them. This CDR3 reads CASNLGYRGYGYTF. CDR3 nucleotide sequence: TGTGCCAGCAATTTGGGATATCGGGGCTATGGCTACACCTTC.

This clone was recorded once. The genes are TRBV23-1 and TRBJ2-5, with D possibly TRBD1 on 6 matching bases. TRBV23-1 is marked as an open reading frame, function uncertain. V lost 8 bases and J lost 3, with 22 bases in between. The CDR3 sequence is 16 residues long. CDR3 nucleotides: TGCGCCAGCCCCCAGACATTTTCTAGGGACAAAGAGACCCAGTACTTC. It specifies CASPQTFSRDKETQYF.

The chain links TRBV29-1 to TRBJ2-1, with D tentatively TRBD2 (7 bases). CDR1 SQVTM and CDR2 ANQGSEA come from the germline V gene. V was shortened by 4 bases and J by 4 bases, with 11 bases between the two germline ends. The CDR3 runs to 13 residues. This CDR3 reads CSVAKGGYNEQFF. In DNA form, the CDR3 reads TGCAGCGTTGCAAAGGGGGGGTACAATGAGCAGTTCTTC.

This clone has just one count. V usage is TRBV18 and J usage is TRBJ1-2; D call uncertain. Looked up from germline, CDR1 is KGHSH and CDR2 is LQKENI. The CDR3 is 14 residues long. V gave up 2 bases and J gave up 1 base, with 8 bases separating them. The CDR3 bases are TGTGCCAGCTCACCATCACAGAGTAACTATGGCTACACCTTC. Its translation: CASSPSQSNYGYTF.

This chain connects TRBV3-1 (or the pseudogene TRBV3-2) to TRBJ2-1; TRBD1 agrees at 9 bases. Germline CDR1 LGHDT, CDR2 YNNKEL (reference sequence). The ends lost 3 bases at V and 4 bases at J; junction bases unmatched: 4. The CDR3 extends over 15 amino acids. The CDR3 region is CASSHQDRGYNEQFF. CDR3 nucleotides: TGTGCCAGCAGCCACCAGGACAGGGGTTACAATGAGCAGTTCTTC.

There are a few counts of this clone. The chain employs TRBV5-1 and TRBJ2-7; a weak D match, TRBD1 (5 bases). The germline V and J ends were trimmed by 1 base and 3 bases, with 8 bases remaining between them. Germline-derived CDR1 and CDR2 are SGHRS and YFSETQ. This CDR3 has 13 amino acids. The CDR3 is CASSLQGFYEQYF. For the CDR3, the DNA is TGCGCCAGCAGCTTGCAGGGTTTCTACGAGCAGTACTTC.

The V and J genes are TRBV5-1 and TRBJ1-4, with a tentative D call TRBD1 (5 bases). The CDR3 runs 17 residues. CDR1 and CDR2 (germline): SGHRS, YFSETQ. V was pared by 4 bases and J by 0 bases, with 16 bases between. The CDR3 region has the DNA TGCGCCAGCAGCCGGGACTCGGGGTTTGCAACTAATGAAAAACTGTTTTTT. Translating it yields CASSRDSGFATNEKLFF.

The chain couples TRBV4-1 to TRBJ2-1; a possible D gene is TRBD1 (6 bases). Germline V lookup: CDR1 MGHRA, CDR2 YSYEKL. The CDR3 is 16 residues long. Trimming removed 3 bases at V and 3 bases at J, with 15 bases between. CDR3 DNA sequence: TGCGCCAGCAGCCATCTCGGGACACGAGTCTACAATGAGCAGTTCTTC. As protein: CASSHLGTRVYNEQFF.

V is TRBV30 and J is TRBJ2-1, with 9 nucleotides matching TRBD2. From germline, CDR1 is GTSNPN and CDR2 SVGIG (reference sequence). The trim removed 0 bases at V and 8 bases at J, leaving 8 bases unmatched. The CDR3 totals 15 residues. CDR3 DNA sequence: TGTGCCTGGAGTGTAAATTGGCGGGGGGGCTATGAGCAGTTCTTC. Its translation is CAWSVNWRGGYEQFF.

The chain combines TRBV14 with TRBJ1-1; tentative D call: TRBD1 (6 bases). The CDR3 totals 13 residues. Trimming left V 4 bases short and J 1 base short, with 7 bases between. CDR1 SGHDN and CDR2 FVKESK come from the germline V gene. This CDR3 is CASSRDTNTEAFF. The CDR3 bases are TGTGCCAGCAGCCGGGACACGAACACTGAAGCTTTCTTT.

This clone was seen a single time. The chain uses TRBV18 and TRBJ1-4; a possible D gene is TRBD1 (5 bases). Trimming removed 0 bases at V and 8 bases at J, with 10 bases between. This CDR3 contains 14 residues. Germline V lookup: CDR1 KGHSH, CDR2 LQKENI. The CDR3 sequence: CASSPPDGAEKLFF. CDR3 DNA: TGTGCCAGCTCACCACCCGATGGGGCGGAAAAACTGTTTTTT.

This chain links TRBV11-2 with TRBJ2-1; 10 nucleotides match TRBD2. CDR3 size: 15 residues. The germline V gene has CDR1 SGHAT and CDR2 FQNNGV. V trimming: 1 base; J trimming: 6 bases; junction bases outside the gene matches: 3. The CDR3 protein is CASSLASGGANEQFF. The CDR3 DNA is TGTGCCAGCAGCTTAGCGAGCGGGGGGGCCAATGAGCAGTTCTTC.

CDR3 protein: CASRGSQTGELFF. The CDR3 nucleotides read TGTGCCAGCAGGGGCTCCCAAACCGGGGAGCTGTTTTTT. The chain is built from TRBV6-5 and TRBJ2-2; D is uncertain. The CDR3 length is 13 residues. Germline assignment: CDR1 MNHEY and CDR2 SVGAGI. V lost 6 bases and J 5 bases, leaving 10 bases between the germline ends.

The chain couples TRBV19 to TRBJ1-6; D is ambiguous. The germline CDR1 and CDR2 sequences are LNHDA and SQIVND (reference sequence). CDR3 length: 14 amino acids. The ends were cut back, 7 bases at V and 0 bases at J, with 7 bases in the middle. The CDR3 reads CASTEDSYNSPLHF. CDR3 DNA: TGTGCCAGTACGGAGGACTCCTATAATTCACCCCTCCACTTT.

This clone was seen only a few times. The V gene is TRBV11-1, the J gene TRBJ1-2, with D maybe TRBD1 (6 bases). Trimming took 3 bases from V and 6 from J, leaving 14 bases between them. The germline CDR1 and CDR2 sequences are SGHAT and FQDESV (reference sequence). The CDR3 runs 14 residues. The CDR3 here is CASSFLTGIDGYTF. CDR3 nucleotides: TGTGCCAGCAGCTTCCTCACAGGGATCGATGGCTACACCTTC.

This clone is a singleton in its sample. V gene TRBV29-1 combines with J gene TRBJ1-2; 12 bases fit TRBD1. In germline, CDR1 is SQVTM, CDR2 ANQGSEA. The V gene end was trimmed by 7 bases and the J gene end by 8 bases; junction bases not matched to a gene: 8. The CDR3 spans 13 residues. The CDR3 nucleotides are TGCAGCGCCATGGGACAGGGGGCGGAGGGCTACACCTTC. It codes for CSAMGQGAEGYTF.

The chain is built from TRBV3-1 (or the pseudogene TRBV3-2) and TRBJ1-3; D not certain. The germline V gene has CDR1 LGHDT and CDR2 YNNKEL (reference sequence). This CDR3 region has 12 residues. With 3 bases removed from V and 9 bases from J, the gap between germline ends came to 9 bases. The CDR3 DNA reads TGTGCCAGCAGCCACCGCCGGGGCACCATATATTTT. The encoded protein is CASSHRRGTIYF.

The sample holds one count of this clone. The chain has TRBV5-1 and TRBJ1-3; D is uncertain. Trimming left V 0 bases short and J 0 bases short, with 10 bases between. Germline V CDR1 and CDR2: SGHRS, YFSETQ. This CDR3 is built from 16 residues. The CDR3 sequence is CASSLGWANSGNTIYF. DNA for the CDR3: TGCGCCAGCAGCTTGGGATGGGCTAACTCTGGAAACACCATATATTTT.